What follows are 16 T cell receptor beta chains derived from one specimen sequenced in a study of T cells in narcolepsy. Data came from immunoSEQ multiplex PCR; TCRdb stores just in-frame clones and leaves some out. The profile covers tens of thousands of clones, with over 75% appearing a single time and around 0.92% taken by the ten largest. Sequenced sample: memory (CD45RA-) CD4+ T cells from blood. These receptors were obtained from a human donor in good health.

This clone was seen only a few times. V is TRBV6-5 and J is TRBJ2-7; TRBD2 matches 7 bases. After removal of 0 bases from V and 6 bases from J, the junction contained 8 bases not matched to a gene. This CDR3 is built from 15 residues. The germline gives CDR1 MNHEY, CDR2 SVGAGI. The CDR3 loop reads CASSYSAGATFEQYF. The CDR3 bases are TGTGCCAGCAGTTACTCGGCGGGAGCCACCTTCGAGCAGTACTTC.

The CDR3 DNA reads TGTGCCAGCAGCTTACCTAGCGGGATAACCACCGGGGAGCTGTTTTTT. It encodes CASSLPSGITTGELFF. The chain employs TRBV7-8 and TRBJ2-2; the match to TRBD2 covers 9 bases. The CDR3 has 16 residues. V lost 2 bases and J lost 4; bases outside the gene matches: 5. Germline values: CDR1 SGHVS, CDR2 FQNEAQ.

V gene TRBV5-1 combines with J gene TRBJ2-1; perhaps TRBD2 as D (5 bases). The CDR3 is made up of 14 amino acids. Per germline, CDR1 SGHRS and CDR2 YFSETQ. V lost 0 bases to trimming and J lost 4 bases, with 8 bases between them. This chain's CDR3 is CASSLDGLYNEQFF. CDR3 DNA sequence: TGCGCCAGCAGCTTGGATGGACTGTACAATGAGCAGTTCTTC. Looking up the rest from reference TRBV5-1 and TRBJ2-1 gives the full variable domain: KAGVTQTPRYLIKTRGQQVTLSCSPISGHRSVSWYQQTPGQGLQFLFEYFSETQRNKGNFPGRFSGRQFSNSRSEMNVSTLELGDSALYLCASSLDGLYNEQFFGPGTRLTVL.

This clone came up once. This chain links TRBV19 with TRBJ1-5; D not certain. V lost 5 bases, J lost 2 bases, and 10 bases lay in between. This CDR3 region has 14 residues. The germline CDR1 and CDR2 sequences are LNHDA and SQIVND (reference sequence). The DNA for the CDR3 is TGTGCCAGTAGTCCCCCAACGGGCAATCAGCCCCAGCATTTT. It codes for CASSPPTGNQPQHF.

This chain connects TRBV5-1 to TRBJ2-2, with 7 bases lining up with TRBD2. The CDR3 is 17 residues long. Germline V lookup: CDR1 SGHRS, CDR2 YFSETQ. V dropped 0 bases and J dropped 0; count of bases not matched to a gene: 5. The CDR3 protein is CASSLDSAGANTGELFF. The CDR3 DNA reads TGCGCCAGCAGCTTGGACTCTGCGGGGGCGAACACCGGGGAGCTGTTTTTT.

This sequence joins TRBV28 and TRBJ1-1, with 8 bases that match TRBD1. V trimming: 5 bases; J trimming: 5 bases; junction bases outside the gene matches: 16. The CDR3 has 17 residues. From germline, CDR1 is MDHEN and CDR2 SYDVKM. The CDR3: CASSPNKQGGKSTEAFF. The CDR3 region has the DNA TGTGCCAGCAGTCCCAACAAACAGGGGGGAAAATCTACTGAAGCTTTCTTT.

This clone was seen a handful of times. DNA of the CDR3: TGTGCCAGCAGCTGGCAGGGGAGGAACACTGAAGCTTTCTTT. The encoded protein is CASSWQGRNTEAFF. The V gene is TRBV5-6, the J gene TRBJ1-1; the D gene is possibly TRBD1 (6 bases). V lost 3 bases to trimming and J lost 1 base, with 10 bases between them. Germline-derived CDR1 and CDR2 are SGHDT and YYEEEE. This CDR3 spans 14 amino acids.

The V and J genes are TRBV7-2 and TRBJ2-3, with 8 nucleotides matching TRBD2. V shed 3 bases, J shed 4 bases, and the junction held 9 bases outside the gene matches. The CDR3 contains 16 residues. Germline CDR1 SGHTA, CDR2 FQGNSA. CDR3 in amino acids: CASSFLGAGGADTQYF. CDR3 sequence (DNA): TGTGCCAGCAGCTTTCTCGGCGCGGGAGGTGCAGATACGCAGTATTTT.

This rearrangement joins TRBV7-2 to TRBJ1-1; D ambiguous. The V gene's germline CDR1 is SGHTA and CDR2 FQGNSA. V shed 1 base and J shed 2 bases, with 11 bases lying between them. The CDR3 consists of 15 residues. CDR3 protein: CASSLGAGFNTEAFF. Here the CDR3 DNA reads TGTGCCAGCAGCTTAGGGGCAGGCTTCAACACTGAAGCTTTCTTT.

The V gene is TRBV11-2, the J gene TRBJ2-3; 15 positions agree with TRBD2. Trimming removed 3 bases from V and 2 bases from J; junction bases left unmatched: 6. The CDR3 has 18 residues. The germline gives CDR1 SGHAT, CDR2 FQNNGV. The CDR3 loop reads CASSLRTSGGDLTDTQYF. The CDR3 nucleotides are TGTGCCAGCAGCTTGCGGACTAGCGGGGGGGATCTCACAGATACGCAGTATTTT.

This clone was picked up one time. The J gene is TRBJ1-2, the V gene TRBV14; 7 bases align to TRBD1. This CDR3 is 15 amino acids long. Trimming took 1 base from V and 3 from J; bases not matched to a gene: 5. The V gene's germline CDR1 is SGHDN and CDR2 FVKESK. The CDR3 DNA sequence: TGTGCCAGCAGCCAAGTGTCTGGGACAGACTATGGCTACACCTTC. Translating gives CASSQVSGTDYGYTF.

The DNA of the CDR3 is TGTGCCAGCAGCGTAGTTGCCGGCCCACTCTCTGGGGCCAACGTCCTGACTTTC. Translation gives CASSVVAGPLSGANVLTF. The rearrangement joins TRBV9 to TRBJ2-6; no clear D. This CDR3 spans 18 amino acids. Deletions cut 0 bases from V and 0 bases from J, with 13 bases between. From germline, CDR1 is SGDLS and CDR2 YYNGEE.

The chain links TRBV5-4 to TRBJ2-5; TRBD2 matches 9 bases. The J call may be mistaken, given a closer DNA end match to TRBJ2-7. Germline assignment: CDR1 SGHNT and CDR2 YYREEE (reference sequence). This CDR3 has 14 amino acids. The CDR3 spells CASSRWTSVGEQYF. In nucleotides, the CDR3 is TGTGCCAGCAGCCGGTGGACTAGCGTAGGCGAGCAGTACTTC.

In the case of this clone: At one end the junction does not follow the germline gene, possibly because of a read error. The J gene is TRBJ2-7, the V gene TRBV28; the D is unclear. CDR1 and CDR2 from the germline V gene are MDHEN and SYDVKM. CDR3 length: 13 amino acids. The CDR3 DNA follows: TGTGCCAGCAGTCCCCACGACGCCTACGGGCAGTACTTC. This sequence encodes CASSPHDAYGQYF.

V is TRBV7-3 and J is TRBJ1-3; D not certain. CDR1 is SGHTA and CDR2 is FQGTGA in the germline V gene. Trimming removed 4 bases at V and 0 bases at J, with 7 bases between. This CDR3 has 14 amino acids. CDR3 DNA sequence: TGTGCCAGCAGCTCCTCGACCTCTGGAAACACCATATATTTT. Translating it yields CASSSSTSGNTIYF.

This clone was observed a handful of times. The rearrangement joins TRBV4-3 to TRBJ2-5; TRBD2 is a possible D gene (6 bases). The CDR3 loop spans 14 amino acids. Trimming took 0 bases from V and 5 from J, leaving 10 bases between them. CDR1 LGHNA and CDR2 YSLEER come from the germline V gene. CDR3 nucleotides: TGCGCCAGCAGCCAAGAATCAGGGAGGGAGACCCAGTACTTC. Protein: CASSQESGRETQYF.